A selection of T cell receptor beta chains follows, all from one sample in a study of blood T cell repertoires in COVID-19. This table comes from immunoSEQ multiplex PCR, and its TCRdb copy is limited to in-frame clones, with some not included. Altogether about 190,000 clones are present, approximately 80% being singletons, with the ten largest covering roughly 6.4%. Material: peripheral blood. These receptor sequences come from a man between 60 and 70 years old with acute or convalescent COVID-19. Both conserved end residues are part of each CDR3. The order of the fields is D gene, V gene, clone size, J gene, CDR3 DNA, CDR3 protein. D genes are given only for firm matches. The listing skips clone size in some rows; elsewhere it reads once, few, many or a size class.

TRBD1,TRBV27,NA,TRBJ1-6,TGTGCCAGCAGTTTATCCATTCCAGGGGGCCCTACCGGTTCACCCCTCCACTTT,CASSLSIPGGPTGSPLHF
TRBD2,TRBV11-2,NA,TRBJ2-7,TGTGCCAGCAGCTATATAGCGGGGTACGAGCAGTACTTC,CASSYIAGYEQYF
TRBD1,TRBV5-1,NA,TRBJ1-2,TGCGCCAGCAGCCCATTGACAGGGATGGTCTTCCTCGAAGGGTATGGCTACACCTTC,CASSPLTGMVFLEGYGYTF
TRBD1,TRBV29-1,NA,TRBJ2-7,TGCAGCGTCTCAGGTGGACAGGGGTATAACGAGCAGTACTTC,CSVSGGQGYNEQYF
NA,TRBV6-2/TRBV6-3,NA,TRBJ1-5,TGTGCCAGCAGTTACCAGGGTTTGGGGAATCAGCCCCAGCATTTT,CASSYQGLGNQPQHF
TRBD1,TRBV7-9,few,TRBJ2-7,TGTGCCAGCAGCCTTGGACAGGGGGGCGAGCAGTACTTC,CASSLGQGGEQYF
TRBD2,TRBV30,once,TRBJ2-3,TGTGCCTGGAGAAGTCTAGGGCGGGAGGGCCAAGATACGCAGTATTTT,CAWRSLGREGQDTQYF
TRBD1,TRBV6-1,NA,TRBJ1-4,TGTGCCAGCAGTGAATGGCGGACAGGGTTGTTTTTT,CASSEWRTGLFF
NA,TRBV6-1,few,TRBJ2-1,TGTGCCAGCAGTGAATCGGTGACGGGGTCCTACAATGAGCAGTTCTTC,CASSESVTGSYNEQFF
NA,TRBV19,NA,TRBJ1-1,TGTGCCAGTAGTACTTCCCCGGGACACCCGCCCAATGAAGCTTTCTTT,CASSTSPGHPPNEAFF
NA,TRBV27,few,TRBJ1-1,TGTGCCAGCAGTTTCAAAGGGGCGGCGAACACTGAAGCTTTCTTT,CASSFKGAANTEAFF
NA,TRBV4-3,NA,TRBJ1-4,TGCGCCAGCAGCCCGACACAGGCTAATGAAAAACTGTTTTTT,CASSPTQANEKLFF
NA,TRBV9,once,TRBJ2-1,TGTGCCAGCAGCGTAAGCCTAGGCACCTACAATGAGCAGTTCTTC,CASSVSLGTYNEQFF
NA,TRBV6-5,NA,TRBJ2-1,TGTGCCAGCAGGGAGACTTGGAGCTCCTACAATGAGCAGTTCTTC,CASRETWSSYNEQFF
NA,TRBV6-1,once,TRBJ1-5,TGTGCCAGCAGTGACACGAGTCGGTTCAGGTCGCGTCAGCCCCAGCATTTT,CASSDTSRFRSRQPQHF
NA,TRBV5-6,many,TRBJ2-1,TGTGCCAGCAGGGACGCCGCCCTTAGGGGCAATGAGCAGTTCTTC,CASRDAALRGNEQFF
NA,TRBV5-4,NA,TRBJ2-1,TGTGCCAGCAGCTTGGATCTAGTAAGCAATGAGCAGTTCTTC,CASSLDLVSNEQFF
NA,TRBV18,NA,TRBJ2-1,TGTGCCAGCTCACTTAGGGTGAGGGATGAGCAGTTCTTC,CASSLRVRDEQFF
NA,TRBV30,many,TRBJ1-2,TGTGCCCGGGCGAGGGGAGGTGGCGGCTACACCTTC,CARARGGGGYTF
TRBD2,TRBV24-1,NA,TRBJ2-1,TGTGCCACCAGTGATTCGGGACTAGCGGGAGGCAGCTCCTACAATGAGCAGTTCTTC,CATSDSGLAGGSSYNEQFF
NA,TRBV7-9,NA,TRBJ2-5,TGTGCCAGCAGCCCCCTGAGAGAAGGGGGTAGAGAGACCCAGTACTTC,CASSPLREGGRETQYF
TRBD2,TRBV4-3,NA,TRBJ2-3,TGCGCCAGCAGCCAAGTCGGGAACGGGGGGGTCACAGATACGCAGTATTTT,CASSQVGNGGVTDTQYF
NA,TRBV19,NA,TRBJ2-1,TGTGCCAGTAGTATAATCGGTGGGGGGAGTTCTTATGAGCAGTTCTTC,CASSIIGGGSSYEQFF
TRBD1,TRBV4-3,NA,TRBJ1-4,TGCGCCAGCAGCCAAGGACTGGGACAGGGGATCGAAAAACTGTTTTTT,CASSQGLGQGIEKLFF
TRBD2,TRBV4-1,once,TRBJ2-7,TGCGCCAGCAGCCAAGATAGCGGGGGGTACCTCGTCGAGCAGTACTTC,CASSQDSGGYLVEQYF
NA,TRBV27,NA,TRBJ2-7,TGTGCCAGCAGTTTATCGGGGCCGTTTGGGGACGAGCAGTACTTC,CASSLSGPFGDEQYF
TRBD1,TRBV27,NA,TRBJ1-2,TGTGCCAGCAGTTTGAGCCAGGCCAGGGGGCGTGTTAATGGCTACACCTTC,CASSLSQARGRVNGYTF
NA,TRBV29-1,many,TRBJ2-1,TGCAGCGTTGAAGGACAGCTCAATGAGCAGTTCTTC,CSVEGQLNEQFF
TRBD1,TRBV25-1,few,TRBJ2-3,TGTGCCAGCAGTGATAACAGGGGGCGCACAGATACGCAGTATTTT,CASSDNRGRTDTQYF
TRBD2,TRBV24-1,NA,TRBJ2-2,TGTGCCACCAGTGATTCGGGAGGCACGAACACCGGGGAGCTGTTTTTT,CATSDSGGTNTGELFF
TRBD1,TRBV11-1,many,TRBJ1-2,TGTGCCAGCAGCTCAGAACAGGGGGACCCCTATGGCTACACCTTC,CASSSEQGDPYGYTF
NA,TRBV7-3,NA,TRBJ2-3,TGTGCCAGCAGCTTACAACGGGGTAGGACAGATACGCAGTATTTT,CASSLQRGRTDTQYF
NA,TRBV7-3,NA,TRBJ2-1,TGTGCCAGCAGCTTGGAAGGGGCTAGCAATGAGCAGTTCTTC,CASSLEGASNEQFF
NA,TRBV18,NA,TRBJ2-7,TGTGCCAGCTCACCACGGCAGGGCGACGAGCAGTACTTC,CASSPRQGDEQYF
TRBD1,TRBV25-1,NA,TRBJ2-3,TGTGCCAGCAGTGACCCCCCGGGGACAGGGGCCACAGATACGCAGTATTTT,CASSDPPGTGATDTQYF
NA,TRBV7-2,NA,TRBJ2-5,TGTGCCAGCAGCTCAAGGGGAGAGACCCAGTACTTC,CASSSRGETQYF
NA,TRBV6-5,NA,TRBJ1-2,TGTGCCAGCAGTCCCAATGGGGGGGATGGCTACACCTTC,CASSPNGGDGYTF
TRBD1,TRBV7-8,NA,TRBJ2-5,TGTGCCAGCAGCTTCAGGACAGGGGAAGAGACCCAGTACTTC,CASSFRTGEETQYF
TRBD1,TRBV5-1,few,TRBJ1-2,TGCGCCAGCAGGTTGACAGGGGACTCTAACTATGGCTACACCTTC,CASRLTGDSNYGYTF
TRBD1,TRBV3-1/TRBV3-2,once,TRBJ2-1,TGTGCCAGCAGCCAAGATACAGGGGAAATCTCCTACAATGAGCAGTTCTTC,CASSQDTGEISYNEQFF
TRBD2,TRBV20-1,NA,TRBJ2-7,TGCAGTGCTAGTGAGGCCGTCCAGACCAGTCCTAGCGGGAGCCCGTACGAGCAGTACTTC,CSASEAVQTSPSGSPYEQYF
TRBD2,TRBV2,NA,TRBJ2-1,TGTGCCAGCAGGGAAGCGGGAGTGGAGCAGTTCTTC,CASREAGVEQFF
NA,TRBV7-3,NA,TRBJ1-1,TGTGCCAGCAGCTGGACCGGCGGGTCTGAAGCTTTCTTT,CASSWTGGSEAFF
TRBD1,TRBV18,NA,TRBJ1-2,TGTGCCAGCTCGTCTCGGGACAGGGCGGGTGGCTACACCTTC,CASSSRDRAGGYTF
NA,TRBV5-4,few,TRBJ2-1,TGTGCCAGCAGCTTGGCGGATGAGCAGTTCTTC,CASSLADEQFF
TRBD1,TRBV19,once,TRBJ1-4,TGTGCCAGTAGACAAGAGGGGGCGGGCGAAAAACTGTTTTTT,CASRQEGAGEKLFF
NA,TRBV11-2,NA,TRBJ2-3,TGTGCCAGCAGCTTCGGGCAGGGCTCGGGGGCAGATACGCAGTATTTT,CASSFGQGSGADTQYF
NA,TRBV11-2,NA,TRBJ1-3,TGTGCCAGCAGCTTAAACCACCCTAGTTCTGGAAACACCATATATTTT,CASSLNHPSSGNTIYF
TRBD1,TRBV19,NA,TRBJ1-2,TGTGCCAGTAGTATACGGGCAGACAGGGGTAGAATCTATGGCTACACCTTC,CASSIRADRGRIYGYTF
NA,TRBV14,NA,TRBJ2-7,TGTGCCAGCAGCCGCATATCGGCGGGCGAGCAGTACTTC,CASSRISAGEQYF
TRBD1,TRBV19,NA,TRBJ1-1,TGTGCCAGTAATACAGGGGACCCCATCGGGGGCACTGAAGCTTTCTTT,CASNTGDPIGGTEAFF
TRBD2,TRBV7-9,few,TRBJ2-3,TGTGCCAGCAGCGGGGACTATACTCCGTATTTT,CASSGDYTPYF
NA,TRBV6-5,NA,TRBJ1-6,TGTGCCAGCAGTCCGGACAGCCGAACACCCCTCCACTTT,CASSPDSRTPLHF
NA,TRBV21-1,NA,TRBJ1-1,TGTGCCAGCAGCATAGGACAGAACACTGAAGCTTTCTTT,CASSIGQNTEAFF
NA,TRBV28,few,TRBJ2-7,TGTGCCAGCAGTCCACAGGGGGAGGGAACCTACGAGCAGTACTTC,CASSPQGEGTYEQYF
NA,TRBV20-1,once,TRBJ2-7,TGCAGTGCTACCCGGGCCTACGAGCAGTACTTC,CSATRAYEQYF
NA,TRBV24-1,NA,TRBJ2-2,TGTGCCACCAGGGAGACGGGGGCCGGGGAGCTGTTTTTT,CATRETGAGELFF
NA,TRBV19,NA,TRBJ1-5,TGTGCCAGTATTGCGGGGGAGGCTGGCAATCAGCCCCAGCATTTT,CASIAGEAGNQPQHF
TRBD2,TRBV27,NA,TRBJ2-7,TGTGCCAGCAGTCTTGGACTAGCGGGAGGGCCGGGGGAGCAGTACTTC,CASSLGLAGGPGEQYF
NA,TRBV30,NA,TRBJ1-1,TGTGCCTCGACCCGCCAGGCACGCACTGAAGCTTTCTTT,CASTRQARTEAFF